The 26 T cell receptor beta chains in this list originate from one sample, sequenced in a study of cytomegalovirus exposure and HLA in healthy donors. Amplification used 60 Vbeta primers and 13 Jbeta primers. Assay used: immunoSEQ multiplex PCR; TCRdb lists only in-frame clones, some missing. Found here are more than 95,000 clones, about three quarters of them singletons; the top ten hold roughly 6.1%. Sequencing input: PBMCs. The receptor source for this set is a woman aged 40 to 50 in good health and CMV-seronegative.

This chain uses TRBV18 with TRBJ1-4; D is undetermined. The V gene's germline CDR1 is KGHSH and CDR2 LQKENI. The CDR3 has 14 amino acids. V lost 3 bases and J lost 2, with 7 bases in between. The CDR3 spells CASSPGATNEKLFF. DNA for the CDR3: TGTGCCAGCTCACCGGGAGCGACTAATGAAAAACTGTTTTTT.

As for this clone: Different DNA sequences within this sample yield the same CDR3. This chain links TRBV28 with TRBJ2-4, with 10 bases aligning to TRBD1. Germline V lookup: CDR1 MDHEN, CDR2 SYDVKM. There are 16 residues in the CDR3. V lost 2 bases to trimming and J lost 1 base; unmatched junction nucleotides: 2. The CDR3 nucleotides read TGTGCCAGCAGTTTACCGGGACAGGGGGCCAAAAACATTCAGTACTTC. Translating it yields CASSLPGQGAKNIQYF.

This clone turned up a few times. The V and J genes are TRBV10-3 and TRBJ2-1; TRBD2 aligns across 10 bases. Germline loops: CDR1 ENHRY, CDR2 SYGVKD. This CDR3 is built from 15 residues. V trimming: 5 bases; J trimming: 10 bases; junction bases outside the gene matches: 11. The CDR3 is CAISPLAGEGREQFF. For the CDR3, the DNA is TGTGCCATCAGTCCGCTAGCGGGAGAAGGTCGGGAGCAGTTCTTC.

The chain links TRBV28 to TRBJ2-2, with a weak D call TRBD2 (5 bases). This CDR3 spans 14 amino acids. The germline CDR1 and CDR2 sequences are MDHEN and SYDVKM. The V end lost 6 bases, the J end lost 1 base, and 9 bases lay between the germline ends. The CDR3 region is CASRRSGNTGELFF. For the CDR3, the DNA is TGTGCCAGCAGGAGGAGCGGGAACACCGGGGAGCTGTTTTTT.

Points on this clone: Other DNA sequences in the same sample also yield this CDR3. The chain is built from TRBV10-3 and TRBJ1-3, with TRBD1 matching over 7 bases. CDR1 is ENHRY, CDR2 SYGVKD, per germline. The CDR3 runs to 15 residues. V lost 10 bases, J lost 6 bases, and 15 bases stayed unmatched. The CDR3 DNA is TGTGCCACCCGCAAAGACACAGGGGCGGCAAACACCATATATTTT. Translating gives CATRKDTGAANTIYF.

Remarks on this clone: The sample holds other DNA sequences that translate to the same CDR3. J is TRBJ1-1 and V is TRBV9; D gene ambiguous. V was pared by 5 bases and J by 5 bases, with 22 bases between. The CDR3 consists of 16 residues. The germline V gene encodes CDR1 SGDLS and CDR2 YYNGEE. The CDR3 reads CASSQESGSSFTEAFF. Written as DNA, the CDR3 is TGTGCCAGCAGTCAGGAATCGGGGTCGTCTTTTACTGAAGCTTTCTTT. Full variable domain (rest looked up from reference TRBV9 and TRBJ1-1): DSGVTQTPKHLITATGQRVTLRCSPRSGDLSVYWYQQSLDQGLQFLIQYYNGEERAKGNILERFSAQQFPDLHSELNLSSLELGDSALYFCASSQESGSSFTEAFFGQGTRLTVV.

The chain couples TRBV18 to TRBJ2-7, with 7 positions matching TRBD1. V gave up 5 bases and J gave up 3 bases; unmatched junction bases: 4. This CDR3 contains 13 residues. The germline gives CDR1 KGHSH, CDR2 LQKENI. CDR3 sequence reads: CASSTGVSYEQYF. The CDR3 DNA reads as TGTGCCAGCTCAACAGGGGTTAGCTACGAGCAGTACTTC.

This rearrangement joins TRBV19 to TRBJ1-1; the match to TRBD1 covers 8 bases. Germline loops: CDR1 LNHDA, CDR2 SQIVND (reference sequence). The V segment lost 5 bases and the J segment 2 bases; nucleotides outside the gene matches: 13. The CDR3 totals 17 residues. CDR3 nucleotides: TGTGCCAGTAGTCCCGACAGGGGAAGATTGATAAACACTGAAGCTTTCTTT. As protein: CASSPDRGRLINTEAFF.

Comments on this clone: The junction and the germline gene differ at one end; a read error may be behind it. V and J are TRBV4-3 and TRBJ2-4; TRBD1 agrees at 8 bases. Germline V gene lookup returns CDR1 LGHNA and CDR2 YSLEER. This CDR3 has 16 amino acids. The CDR3 spells CASSQLSGTGRNSQYF. The CDR3 bases are TGCGCCAGCAGCCAACTTTCCGGGACAGGCCGAAACAGTCAGTACTTC.

On this clone: A read error may account for a junction end that differs from germline. The chain links TRBV19 to TRBJ2-1, with TRBD1 matching over 8 bases. Germline assignment: CDR1 LNHDA and CDR2 SQIVND (reference sequence). The CDR3 has 13 residues. Here the CDR3 DNA reads TGTGCCAGTAGTCTAGAGACAGGGGCTGAGCAGTTCTTC. It is translated as CASSLETGAEQFF.

The CDR3 DNA follows: TGTGCCATCAGTGAGGTCGCAGGGGAGAGTGAGCAGTACTTC. Amino acid sequence: CAISEVAGESEQYF. This chain uses TRBV10-3 with TRBJ2-7; D perhaps matches TRBD1 (6 bases). This CDR3 has 14 residues. The V gene lost 2 bases and the J gene lost 7 bases, with 15 bases spanning the gap. Germline CDR1 reads ENHRY; CDR2 reads SYGVKD.

This chain links TRBV4-1 with TRBJ2-5, with 11 bases fitting TRBD1. CDR1 is MGHRA, CDR2 YSYEKL, per germline. The V and J ends lost 3 bases and 2 bases, in that order; junction bases with no gene match: 2. The CDR3 contains 15 residues. CDR3 sequence: CASSHRDRGQETQYF. The CDR3 bases are TGCGCCAGCAGCCATAGGGACAGGGGGCAAGAGACCCAGTACTTC.

This sequence joins TRBV6-6 and TRBJ1-1, with D possibly TRBD1 on 5 matching bases. V was clipped by 6 bases and J by 1 base, with 9 bases between them. CDR1 and CDR2 from the germline V gene are MNHNY and SVGAGI (reference sequence). This CDR3 spans 13 amino acids. DNA of the CDR3: TGTGCCAGCAGCTCGACAGAGAACACTGAAGCTTTCTTT. This gives the protein CASSSTENTEAFF.

This rearrangement joins TRBV19 to TRBJ1-5, with D perhaps matching TRBD1 (5 bases). Trimming shortened V by 5 bases and J by 6 bases, and 11 bases separated the two germline ends. Germline-derived CDR1 and CDR2 are LNHDA and SQIVND (reference sequence). CDR3 length equals 13 residues. CDR3 sequence (DNA): TGTGCCAGTAGTCCAGGGTTGGTTCAGCCCCAGCATTTT. Its translation: CASSPGLVQPQHF.

The genes are TRBV7-2 and TRBJ2-1; D gene unclear. Trimming left V 4 bases short and J 4 bases short, with 11 bases between. The CDR3 sequence is 14 residues long. Germline CDR1 is SGHTA and CDR2 is FQGNSA. The DNA for the CDR3 is TGTGCCAGCAGCTACTACACGGTATACAATGAGCAGTTCTTC. Encoded protein: CASSYYTVYNEQFF.

The V gene is TRBV28, the J gene TRBJ2-7; a possible D gene is TRBD2 (5 bases). CDR3 length: 14 amino acids. Per the germline V gene, CDR1 is MDHEN and CDR2 is SYDVKM. Trimming removed 5 bases at V and 2 bases at J, with 13 bases between. The DNA of the CDR3 is TGTGCCAGCAGTCCCCTGGGAGATCCCTACGAGCAGTACTTC. This sequence encodes CASSPLGDPYEQYF.

V usage is TRBV19 and J usage is TRBJ2-1; a weak D match, TRBD1 (6 bases). Trimming shortened V by 3 bases and J by 3 bases, and 9 bases separated the two germline ends. Germline lookup yields CDR1 LNHDA and CDR2 SQIVND (reference sequence). The CDR3 has 14 amino acids. CDR3 sequence reads: CASSIQGNYNEQFF. CDR3 DNA: TGTGCCAGTAGTATCCAGGGGAACTACAATGAGCAGTTCTTC.

J is TRBJ1-1 and V is TRBV10-3, with no clear D. With 4 bases removed from V and 1 base from J, the gap between germline ends came to 4 bases. Per the germline V gene, CDR1 is ENHRY and CDR2 is SYGVKD. The CDR3 contains 12 residues. The CDR3 DNA reads TGTGCCATCAGTGGGGCGAACACTGAAGCTTTCTTT. Its protein is CAISGANTEAFF.

This rearrangement joins TRBV2 to TRBJ2-2; no firm D call. Germline V gene lookup returns CDR1 SNHLY and CDR2 FYNNEI. This CDR3 is 14 amino acids long. V lost 3 bases and J 2 bases, leaving 7 bases between the germline ends. The CDR3 here is CASSDFSNTGELFF. DNA for the CDR3: TGTGCCAGCAGTGACTTTTCCAACACCGGGGAGCTGTTTTTT.

The rearrangement joins TRBV9 to TRBJ2-2; 7 bases match TRBD1. There are 15 residues in the CDR3. V lost 0 bases to trimming and J lost 7 bases; unmatched junction nucleotides: 6. Germline V gene lookup returns CDR1 SGDLS and CDR2 YYNGEE. CDR3 amino acids: CASSVVAGGIGELFF. CDR3 DNA sequence: TGTGCCAGCAGCGTAGTGGCAGGGGGAATCGGGGAGCTGTTTTTT.

The chain couples TRBV7-9 to TRBJ2-5; 14 bases are shared with TRBD2. Germline V gene lookup returns CDR1 SEHNR and CDR2 FQNEAQ (reference sequence). The CDR3 has 18 amino acids. V lost 5 bases, J lost 4 bases, and 12 bases stayed unmatched. CDR3 bases: TGTGCCAGCAGCCAAACCCTGGGACTAGCGGGAGTGGGAGAGACCCAGTACTTC. Its translation is CASSQTLGLAGVGETQYF.

The chain combines TRBV7-8 with TRBJ2-1; 9 positions match TRBD2. After removal of 2 bases from V and 7 bases from J, the junction contained 6 bases not matched to a gene. CDR3 length equals 15 residues. Germline-derived CDR1 and CDR2 are SGHVS and FQNEAQ. The CDR3 coding sequence is TGTGCCAGCAGCTTACTAGCGGGATCTGAGAATGAGCAGTTCTTC. Translation gives CASSLLAGSENEQFF.

This chain uses TRBV15 with TRBJ1-3; 9 positions agree with TRBD1. The CDR3 is 15 amino acids. The V gene's germline CDR1 is LNHNV and CDR2 YYDKDF (reference sequence). Trimming cost V 6 bases and J 3 bases; bases outside gene matches: 6. The CDR3 sequence is CATRGQGKYGNTIYF. The CDR3 DNA sequence: TGTGCCACCAGGGGACAGGGAAAATATGGAAACACCATATATTTT.

The CDR3 DNA reads TGTGCCAGCAGCCGGGGGGGCTACACCTTC. Translating gives CASSRGGYTF. V gene TRBV5-8 combines with J gene TRBJ1-2, with D perhaps matching TRBD1 (5 bases). V lost 4 bases, J lost 8 bases, and 6 bases lay in between. CDR1 SGHTS and CDR2 YDEGEE come from the germline V gene. The CDR3 has 10 amino acids.

The chain recombines TRBV18 with TRBJ2-1, with D possibly matching TRBD1 (6 bases). The germline gives CDR1 KGHSH, CDR2 LQKENI. The CDR3 is made up of 14 amino acids. Trimming removed 0 bases from V and 7 bases from J, with 10 bases in between. Written as DNA, the CDR3 is TGTGCCAGCTCACCACCGCAGGGGAAGAATGAGCAGTTCTTC. As protein: CASSPPQGKNEQFF.

The table lists this clone with a few counts. This rearrangement joins TRBV19 to TRBJ2-1; TRBD1 agrees at 11 bases. V lost 10 bases to trimming and J lost 7 bases; unmatched junction nucleotides: 9. Germline V gene sequence: CDR1 LNHDA, CDR2 SQIVND (reference sequence). The CDR3 runs to 14 residues. CDR3: CATRTGGAGNEQFF. In nucleotides, the CDR3 is TGTGCCACGCGGACAGGGGGCGCGGGGAATGAGCAGTTCTTC.